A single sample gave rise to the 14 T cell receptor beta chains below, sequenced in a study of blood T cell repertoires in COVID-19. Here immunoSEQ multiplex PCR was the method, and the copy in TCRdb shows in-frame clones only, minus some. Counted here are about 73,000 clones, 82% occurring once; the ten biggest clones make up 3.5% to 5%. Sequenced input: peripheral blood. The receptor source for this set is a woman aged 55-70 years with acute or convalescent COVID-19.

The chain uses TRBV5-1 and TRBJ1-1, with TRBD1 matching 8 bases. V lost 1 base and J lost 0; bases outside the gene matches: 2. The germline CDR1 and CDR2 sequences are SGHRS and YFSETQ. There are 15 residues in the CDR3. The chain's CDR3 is CASSLSGGVNTEAFF. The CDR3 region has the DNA TGCGCCAGCAGCTTGTCAGGGGGCGTGAACACTGAAGCTTTCTTT.

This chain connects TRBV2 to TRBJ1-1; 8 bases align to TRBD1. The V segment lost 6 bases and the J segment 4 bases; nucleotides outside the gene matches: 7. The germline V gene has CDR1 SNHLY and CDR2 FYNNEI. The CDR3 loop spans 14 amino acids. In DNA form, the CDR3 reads TGTGCCAGCAGGGGGGACAGGAGATCCACTGAAGCTTTCTTT. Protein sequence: CASRGDRRSTEAFF.

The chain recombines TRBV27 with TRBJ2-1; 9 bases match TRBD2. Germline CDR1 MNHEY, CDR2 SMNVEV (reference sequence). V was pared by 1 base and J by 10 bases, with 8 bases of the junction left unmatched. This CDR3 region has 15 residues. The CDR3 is CASSLYSGRSNEQFF. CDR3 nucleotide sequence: TGTGCCAGCAGTTTATATAGCGGGAGATCAAACGAGCAGTTCTTC.

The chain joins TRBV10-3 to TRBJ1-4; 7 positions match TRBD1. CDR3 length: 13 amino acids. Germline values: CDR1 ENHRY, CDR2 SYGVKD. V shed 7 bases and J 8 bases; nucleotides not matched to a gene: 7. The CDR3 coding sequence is TGTGCCATCAAAGGGGGCGAGAGCGAAAAACTGTTTTTT. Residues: CAIKGGESEKLFF.

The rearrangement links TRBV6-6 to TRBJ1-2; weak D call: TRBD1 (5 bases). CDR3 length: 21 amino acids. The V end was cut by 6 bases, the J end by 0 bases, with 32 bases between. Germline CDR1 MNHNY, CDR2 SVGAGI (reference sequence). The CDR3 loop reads CASSPRGTGSDSHLANYGYTF. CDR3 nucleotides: TGTGCCAGCAGCCCAAGAGGAACAGGCTCGGATTCACACTTAGCTAACTATGGCTACACCTTC.

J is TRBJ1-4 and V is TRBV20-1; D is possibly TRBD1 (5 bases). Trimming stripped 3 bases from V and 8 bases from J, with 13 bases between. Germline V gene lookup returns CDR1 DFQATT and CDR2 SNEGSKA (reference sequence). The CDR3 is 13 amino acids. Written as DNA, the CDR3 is TGCAGTGCTAGTTTCCTGCGGGGGGAAAAACTGTTTTTT. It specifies CSASFLRGEKLFF.

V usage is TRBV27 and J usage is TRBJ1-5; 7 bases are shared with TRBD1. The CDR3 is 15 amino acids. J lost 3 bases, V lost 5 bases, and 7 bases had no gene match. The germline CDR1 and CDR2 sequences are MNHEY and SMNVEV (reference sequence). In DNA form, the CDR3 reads TGTGCCAGCAGTCCACCGGGACAGCTCAATCAGCCCCAGCATTTT. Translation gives CASSPPGQLNQPQHF.

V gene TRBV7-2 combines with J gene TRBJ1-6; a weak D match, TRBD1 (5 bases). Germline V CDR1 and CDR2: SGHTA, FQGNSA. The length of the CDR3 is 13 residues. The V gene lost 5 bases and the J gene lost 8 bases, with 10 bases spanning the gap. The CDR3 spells CASSADSYSPLHF. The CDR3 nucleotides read TGTGCCAGCAGCGCCGACAGTTATTCACCCCTCCACTTT.

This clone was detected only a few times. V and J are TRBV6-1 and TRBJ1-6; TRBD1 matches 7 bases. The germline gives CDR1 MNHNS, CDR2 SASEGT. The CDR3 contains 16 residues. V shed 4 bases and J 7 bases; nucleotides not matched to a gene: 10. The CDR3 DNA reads TGTGCCAGCAGTGCCGGCGGACAGGTTGGAAATTCACCCCTCCACTTT. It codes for CASSAGGQVGNSPLHF.

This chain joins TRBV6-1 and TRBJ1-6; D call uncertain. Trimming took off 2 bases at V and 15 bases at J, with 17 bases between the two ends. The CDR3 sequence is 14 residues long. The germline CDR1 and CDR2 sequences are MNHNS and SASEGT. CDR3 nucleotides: TGTGCCAGCAGTGAACACAGCCCACTTAATGGCCTCCACTTT. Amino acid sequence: CASSEHSPLNGLHF.

The CDR3: CASSPRDRGEKLFF. CDR3 in DNA: TGTGCCAGCAGCCCCCGGGACAGGGGCGAAAAACTGTTTTTT. V gene TRBV3-1 (or the pseudogene TRBV3-2) combines with J gene TRBJ1-4; 10 bases align to TRBD1. Germline lookup yields CDR1 LGHDT and CDR2 YNNKEL (reference sequence). This CDR3 comprises 14 residues. The J segment lost 8 bases and the V segment lost 4 bases, leaving 4 bases of the junction unmatched.

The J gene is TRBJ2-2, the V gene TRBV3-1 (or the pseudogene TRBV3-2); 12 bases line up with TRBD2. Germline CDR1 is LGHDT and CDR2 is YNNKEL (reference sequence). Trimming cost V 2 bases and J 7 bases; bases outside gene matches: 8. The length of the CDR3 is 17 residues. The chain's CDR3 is CASSQQTLAGGIGELFF. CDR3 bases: TGTGCCAGCAGCCAACAGACACTAGCGGGAGGAATCGGGGAGCTGTTTTTT.

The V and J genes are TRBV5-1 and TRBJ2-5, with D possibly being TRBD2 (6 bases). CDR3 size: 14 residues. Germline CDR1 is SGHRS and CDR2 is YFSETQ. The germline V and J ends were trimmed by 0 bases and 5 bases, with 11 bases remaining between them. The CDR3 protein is CASSLGAGGETQYF. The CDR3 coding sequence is TGCGCCAGCAGCTTGGGAGCGGGCGGGGAGACCCAGTACTTC. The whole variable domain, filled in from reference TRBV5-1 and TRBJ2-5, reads KAGVTQTPRYLIKTRGQQVTLSCSPISGHRSVSWYQQTPGQGLQFLFEYFSETQRNKGNFPGRFSGRQFSNSRSEMNVSTLELGDSALYLCASSLGAGGETQYFGPGTRLLVL.

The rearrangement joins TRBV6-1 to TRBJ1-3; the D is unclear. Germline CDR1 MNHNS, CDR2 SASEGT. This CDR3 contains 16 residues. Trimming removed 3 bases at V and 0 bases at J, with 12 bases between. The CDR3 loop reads CASSEEAASSGNTIYF. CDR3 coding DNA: TGTGCCAGCAGTGAGGAGGCCGCGAGCTCTGGAAACACCATATATTTT.